A single sample is the source of the 25 T cell receptor beta chains below, sequenced in a study of Ad26.COV2.S vaccination and SARS-CoV-2 variants. Treatment defined: approximately 18 received Ad26.COV2.S at low or high dose, single or two shots; roughly 5 received placebo; per-sample allocation not given. Samples analyzed were those drawn on day 63 after the first vaccine or placebo injection. The data were produced by immunoSEQ multiplex PCR, yet TCRdb's version contains in-frame clones alone and is incomplete. The repertoire includes about 350,000 clones, about nine tenths of them detected once, and approximately 3.6% sits in the top ten. This material consisted of peripheral blood, taken in a trial of Ad26.COV2.S vaccine versus placebo. These receptors were collected from a person between 18 and 59 years old who received the Ad26.COV2.S COVID-19 vaccine or a placebo.

The chain uses TRBV19 and TRBJ2-3; D gene ambiguous. V was clipped by 3 bases and J by 2 bases, with 15 bases between them. The CDR3 length is 16 residues. Germline CDR1 LNHDA, CDR2 SQIVND (reference sequence). CDR3 bases: TGTGCCAGTAGTATTGACCGGGTTGCCCCCACAGATACGCAGTATTTT. Amino acids: CASSIDRVAPTDTQYF. The whole variable domain, filled in from reference TRBV19 and TRBJ2-3, reads DGGITQSPKYLFRKEGQNVTLSCEQNLNHDAMYWYRQDPGQGLRLIYYSQIVNDFQKGDIAEGYSVSREKKESFPLTVTSAQKNPTAFYLCASSIDRVAPTDTQYFGPGTRLTVL.

In DNA, the CDR3 is TGTGCCACCAGAACTCTTAGGCGGGACAGGGTAACAGCTAACTATGGCTACACCTTC. It encodes CATRTLRRDRVTANYGYTF. This chain links TRBV15 with TRBJ1-2; 9 bases match TRBD1. Trimming removed 6 bases from V and 0 bases from J; junction bases left unmatched: 17. CDR3 length: 19 amino acids. Germline V gene lookup returns CDR1 LNHNV and CDR2 YYDKDF (reference sequence).

The chain uses TRBV4-2 and TRBJ2-2; TRBD2 is a possible D gene (6 bases). Trimming took off 1 base at V and 7 bases at J, with 16 bases between the two ends. The length of the CDR3 is 16 residues. Germline loops: CDR1 LGHNA, CDR2 YNFKEQ. CDR3 sequence: CASSQVGRGESGELFF. DNA for the CDR3: TGTGCCAGCAGCCAAGTTGGGCGGGGCGAGAGCGGGGAGCTGTTTTTT.

This chain joins TRBV7-9 and TRBJ1-6; 7 bases match TRBD1. The CDR3 totals 13 residues. Germline assignment: CDR1 SEHNR and CDR2 FQNEAQ (reference sequence). The ends lost 3 bases at V and 8 bases at J; junction bases unmatched: 1. The CDR3 region is CASSFQGDSPLHF. The CDR3 DNA is TGTGCCAGCAGCTTTCAGGGGGATTCACCCCTCCACTTT.

This clone has a single count. This rearrangement joins TRBV6-5 to TRBJ2-7, with 9 positions matching TRBD2. The V gene end was trimmed by 7 bases and the J gene end by 0 bases; junction bases not matched to a gene: 1. Germline CDR1 is MNHEY and CDR2 is SVGAGI. CDR3 length: 13 residues. The CDR3 region has the DNA TGTGCCAGCATGACTAGCGGCTCCTACGAGCAGTACTTC. It encodes CASMTSGSYEQYF.

This clone was found once. The gene calls are TRBV11-2 and TRBJ1-1; no reliable D call. The length of the CDR3 is 15 residues. Germline V gene data show CDR1 as SGHAT and CDR2 as FQNNGV. V was trimmed by 4 bases and J by 3 bases, leaving 15 bases between them. CDR3 in amino acids: CASSYQRPLYTEAFF. CDR3 coding DNA: TGTGCCAGCAGCTATCAAAGACCGTTGTACACTGAAGCTTTCTTT.

In its sample, this clone was seen a few times. The gene calls are TRBV7-2 and TRBJ2-7; D unresolved. Looked up from germline, CDR1 is SGHTA and CDR2 is FQGNSA. The CDR3 is 13 residues long. Trimming cost V 5 bases and J 3 bases, with 11 bases left between them. The CDR3 region has the DNA TGTGCCAGCAGCGGCCCCCTTTACTACGAGCAGTACTTC. It specifies CASSGPLYYEQYF.

This chain links TRBV5-4 with TRBJ2-7, with 12 bases lining up with TRBD2. The germline V gene encodes CDR1 SGHNT and CDR2 YYREEE (reference sequence). V was clipped by 0 bases and J by 7 bases; unmatched bases: 8. This CDR3 region has 16 residues. The CDR3, as DNA: TGTGCCAGCAGCTTGGCCCTAGCGGGGGGGCATAGGGAGCAGTACTTC. Translating gives CASSLALAGGHREQYF. Full variable domain (outside the CDR3, taken from reference TRBV5-4 and TRBJ2-7): ETGVTQSPTHLIKTRGQQVTLRCSSQSGHNTVSWYQQALGQGPQFIFQYYREEENGRGNFPPRFSGLQFPNYSSELNVNALELDDSALYLCASSLALAGGHREQYFGPGTRLTVT.

This chain connects TRBV30 to TRBJ1-2, with D possibly being TRBD1 (6 bases). V lost 5 bases and J lost 2, with 18 bases in between. Germline loops: CDR1 GTSNPN, CDR2 SVGIG (reference sequence). The CDR3 is 15 amino acids. Here the CDR3 reads CAWAVWGHLNYGYTF. DNA for the CDR3: TGTGCCTGGGCAGTTTGGGGGCACTTAAACTATGGCTACACCTTC.

Comment on this clone: Other DNA variants within this sample encode the same CDR3. The chain carries TRBV4-2 and TRBJ1-5; possible D gene TRBD1, 5 bases. This CDR3 comprises 15 residues. Germline lookup yields CDR1 LGHNA and CDR2 YNFKEQ. Trimming cost V 0 bases and J 1 base, with 7 bases left between them. The CDR3 coding sequence is TGTGCCAGCAGCCAAGATCAGGGAAGCAATCAGCCCCAGCATTTT. This sequence encodes CASSQDQGSNQPQHF.

The chain combines TRBV6-5 with TRBJ2-7; D is tentatively TRBD1 or TRBD2 (5 bases each). The CDR3 totals 14 residues. Between the trimmed V and J ends, which lost 6 bases and 0 bases, there was a span of 12 bases. Germline CDR1 MNHEY, CDR2 SVGAGI. The CDR3 nucleotides are TGTGCCAGCAGCATGGGACGGTTCTCCTACGAGCAGTACTTC. Protein: CASSMGRFSYEQYF.

There are a few counts of this clone. The rearrangement joins TRBV5-4 to TRBJ1-4; D possibly corresponds to TRBD1 (5 bases). Trimming took off 1 base at V and 1 base at J, with 5 bases between the two ends. This CDR3 spans 14 amino acids. CDR1 and CDR2 from the germline V gene are SGHNT and YYREEE (reference sequence). The CDR3 DNA is TGTGCCAGCAGCTTGCAGGGAACTAATGAAAAACTGTTTTTT. This gives the protein CASSLQGTNEKLFF.

This chain connects TRBV4-3 to TRBJ2-4, with D perhaps matching TRBD1 (6 bases). The CDR3 runs to 19 residues. In germline, CDR1 is LGHNA, CDR2 YSLEER. V dropped 0 bases and J dropped 2 bases, with 20 bases sitting between them. CDR3 protein: CASSQDLNRVFPTKNIQYF. The DNA for the CDR3 is TGCGCCAGCAGCCAAGACCTTAACAGGGTTTTCCCCACCAAAAACATTCAGTACTTC.

V usage is TRBV6-1 and J usage is TRBJ2-7; D is tentatively TRBD1 or TRBD2 (5 bases each). The CDR3 extends over 14 amino acids. Trimming pared 2 bases from V and 0 bases from J, leaving 8 bases between. CDR1 and CDR2 from the germline V gene are MNHNS and SASEGT. CDR3 sequence: CASSESGTSYEQYF. The CDR3 coding sequence is TGTGCCAGCAGTGAATCCGGGACCTCCTACGAGCAGTACTTC.

The rearrangement joins TRBV30 to TRBJ2-1; perhaps TRBD2 as D (5 bases). The CDR3 sequence is 12 residues long. V shed 0 bases and J shed 7 bases, with 7 bases lying between them. From germline, CDR1 is GTSNPN and CDR2 SVGIG (reference sequence). DNA of the CDR3: TGTGCCTGGAGTGTTCAGCGGAATGAGCAGTTCTTC. Translation: CAWSVQRNEQFF.

The V gene is TRBV3-1 (or the pseudogene TRBV3-2), the J gene TRBJ2-2; the match to TRBD1 covers 8 bases. Germline V gene lookup returns CDR1 LGHDT and CDR2 YNNKEL (reference sequence). With V trimmed by 5 bases and J by 5 bases, 13 bases remained unmatched. The CDR3 length is 17 residues. CDR3 amino acids: CASSDRGSYLRTGELFF. CDR3 DNA: TGTGCCAGCAGCGACAGGGGAAGTTATTTGAGGACCGGGGAGCTGTTTTTT.

CDR3 nucleotides: TGCGCCAGCAGCCAAGACGGAGAAAAACTTGGCTACACCTTC. Residues: CASSQDGEKLGYTF. The chain joins TRBV4-1 to TRBJ1-2, with unresolved D. Between the trimmed V and J ends, which lost 0 bases and 7 bases, there was a span of 12 bases. The CDR3 contains 14 residues. In germline, CDR1 is MGHRA, CDR2 YSYEKL.

The chain employs TRBV19 and TRBJ1-4; no firm D call. The CDR3 consists of 14 residues. Germline V gives CDR1 LNHDA, CDR2 SQIVND (reference sequence). The V end was cut by 7 bases, the J end by 4 bases, with 13 bases between. The DNA for the CDR3 is TGTGCCAGTAACACAGACCTCGGTAATGAAAAACTGTTTTTT. Translating gives CASNTDLGNEKLFF.

The V gene is TRBV6-5, the J gene TRBJ1-6, with a weak D call TRBD1 (6 bases). The CDR3 is 14 amino acids. V gave up 7 bases and J gave up 7 bases, with 14 bases separating them. Germline V lookup: CDR1 MNHEY, CDR2 SVGAGI. Written as DNA, the CDR3 is TGTGCCAGCAAGGGGGGCTTTGTCAATTCACCCCTCCACTTT. Protein product: CASKGGFVNSPLHF.

The chain joins TRBV12-5 to TRBJ1-6, with 7 bases matching TRBD1. J gave up 8 bases and V 9 bases, and 19 bases lay outside the gene matches. Germline CDR1 LGHNT, CDR2 FRNRAP. CDR3 length equals 17 residues. In DNA, the CDR3 is TGTGCTAGGAGATCTGGACAGGTCGCTCGACTCCATTCACCCCTCCACTTT. It yields the protein CARRSGQVARLHSPLHF.

The CDR3 here is CASSTLYGYTF. The DNA for the CDR3 is TGTGCCAGCAGCACTCTCTATGGCTACACCTTC. The V gene is TRBV9, the J gene TRBJ1-2, with D unresolved. The V gene lost 4 bases and the J gene lost 4 bases, with 5 bases spanning the gap. Germline CDR1 reads SGDLS; CDR2 reads YYNGEE. The CDR3 loop spans 11 amino acids.

The chain links TRBV6-5 to TRBJ2-2; tentatively, D is TRBD2 (7 bases). Germline lookup yields CDR1 MNHEY and CDR2 SVGAGI. The CDR3 has 13 amino acids. V lost 7 bases to trimming and J lost 5 bases, with 11 bases between them. This chain's CDR3 is CASNGGLTGELFF. Here the CDR3 DNA reads TGTGCCAGCAACGGGGGGCTTACCGGGGAGCTGTTTTTT.

The gene calls are TRBV7-2 and TRBJ1-1; 8 bases line up with TRBD1. Per the germline V gene, CDR1 is SGHTA and CDR2 is FQGNSA. The CDR3 sequence is 14 residues long. J was trimmed by 5 bases and V by 5 bases; bases with no gene match: 7. The CDR3 is CASSIDRGYTEAFF. In nucleotides, the CDR3 is TGTGCCAGCAGCATTGACAGGGGATATACTGAAGCTTTCTTT.

The chain joins TRBV25-1 to TRBJ1-4; the match to TRBD1 covers 11 bases. From germline, CDR1 is MGHDK and CDR2 SYGVNS. V shed 4 bases and J 8 bases; nucleotides not matched to a gene: 6. The CDR3 contains 15 residues. The CDR3, as DNA: TGTGCCAGCAGTGCCTGGACAGGGGGCGACGAAAAACTGTTTTTT. Translating it yields CASSAWTGGDEKLFF.

The V call is TRBV6-1, the J call TRBJ1-1; the D gene is possibly TRBD1 (6 bases). V was trimmed by 2 bases and J by 2 bases, leaving 12 bases between them. CDR1 MNHNS and CDR2 SASEGT come from the germline V gene. The CDR3 has 15 residues. In DNA, the CDR3 is TGTGCCAGCAGTGAATCCGGGACACTAAACACTGAAGCTTTCTTT. The encoded protein is CASSESGTLNTEAFF.